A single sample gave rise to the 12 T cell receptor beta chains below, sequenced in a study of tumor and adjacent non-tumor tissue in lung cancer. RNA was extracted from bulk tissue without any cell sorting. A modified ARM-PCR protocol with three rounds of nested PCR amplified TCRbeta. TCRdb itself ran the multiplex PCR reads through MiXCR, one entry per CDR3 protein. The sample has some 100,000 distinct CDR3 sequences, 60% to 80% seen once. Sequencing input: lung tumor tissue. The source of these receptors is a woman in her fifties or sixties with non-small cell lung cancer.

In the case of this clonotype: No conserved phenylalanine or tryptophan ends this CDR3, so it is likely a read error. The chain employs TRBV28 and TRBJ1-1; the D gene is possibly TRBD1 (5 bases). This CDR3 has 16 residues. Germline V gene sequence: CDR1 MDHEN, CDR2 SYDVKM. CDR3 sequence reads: CANSRGGAGMNTEAFI. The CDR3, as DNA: TGTGCCAACAGTAGAGGAGGGGCGGGAATGAACACTGAAGCTTTCATT.

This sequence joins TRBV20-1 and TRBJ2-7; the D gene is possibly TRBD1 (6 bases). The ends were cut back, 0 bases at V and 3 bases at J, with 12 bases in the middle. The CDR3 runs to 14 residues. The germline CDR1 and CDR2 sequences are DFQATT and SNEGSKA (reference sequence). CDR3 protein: CSARDGVRGYEQYF. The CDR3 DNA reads TGCAGTGCTAGAGATGGAGTCAGGGGCTACGAGCAGTACTTC.

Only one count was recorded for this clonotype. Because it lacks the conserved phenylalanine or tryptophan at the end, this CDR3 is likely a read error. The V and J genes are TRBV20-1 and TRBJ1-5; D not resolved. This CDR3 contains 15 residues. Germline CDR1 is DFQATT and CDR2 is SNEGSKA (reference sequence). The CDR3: CSVRDSRAGDPPQHY. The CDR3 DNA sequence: TGCAGTGTTAGAGATTCAAGGGCCGGGGATCCGCCCCAGCATTAT.

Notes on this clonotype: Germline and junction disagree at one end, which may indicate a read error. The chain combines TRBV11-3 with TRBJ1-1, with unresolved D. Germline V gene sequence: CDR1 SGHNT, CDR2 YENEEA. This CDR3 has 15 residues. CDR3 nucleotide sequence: TGTACCAGCAGCTTAGATTCGGGGAGAGGCACTGAAGTTCTCTTT. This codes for CTSSLDSGRGTEVLF.

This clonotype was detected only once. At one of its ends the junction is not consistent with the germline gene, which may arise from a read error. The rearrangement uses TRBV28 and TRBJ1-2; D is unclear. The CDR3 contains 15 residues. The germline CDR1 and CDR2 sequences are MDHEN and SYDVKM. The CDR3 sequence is CASSLLRSTPYDYTF. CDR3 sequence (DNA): TGTGCCAGCAGTTTGCTCCGGTCCACACCTTATGACTACACCTTC.

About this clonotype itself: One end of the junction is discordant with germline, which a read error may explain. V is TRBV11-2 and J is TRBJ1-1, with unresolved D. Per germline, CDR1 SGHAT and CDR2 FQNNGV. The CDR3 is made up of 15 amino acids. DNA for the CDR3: TGTGACAGCAGCTTAGATCCGTCAACGTACACTCAAGCTTTCTTT. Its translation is CDSSLDPSTYTQAFF.

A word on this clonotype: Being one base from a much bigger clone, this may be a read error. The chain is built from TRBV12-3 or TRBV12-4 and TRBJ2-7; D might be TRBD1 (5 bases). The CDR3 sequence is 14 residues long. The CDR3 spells CASSLQGPTYKQYF. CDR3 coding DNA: TGTGCCAGCAGTTTACAGGGCCCAACCTACAAGCAGTACTTC.

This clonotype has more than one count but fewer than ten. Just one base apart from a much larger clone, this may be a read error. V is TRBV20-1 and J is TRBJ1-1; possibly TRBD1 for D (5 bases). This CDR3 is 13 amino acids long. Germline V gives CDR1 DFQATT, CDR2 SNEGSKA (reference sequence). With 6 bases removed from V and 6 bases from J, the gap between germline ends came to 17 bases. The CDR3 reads CSAGGDGVSEAFF. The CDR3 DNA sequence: TGCAGTGCGGGGGGGGACGGTGTATCTGAAGCTTTCTTT.

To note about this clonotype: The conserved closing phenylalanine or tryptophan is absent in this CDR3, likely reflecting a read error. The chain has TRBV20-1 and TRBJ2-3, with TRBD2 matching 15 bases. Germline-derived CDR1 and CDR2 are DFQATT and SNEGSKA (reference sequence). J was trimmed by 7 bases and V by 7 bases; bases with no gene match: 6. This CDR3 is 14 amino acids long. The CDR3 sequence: CSDGLAGGSNTQYS. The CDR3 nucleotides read TGCAGTGATGGACTAGCGGGAGGGTCTAATACGCAGTATTCT.

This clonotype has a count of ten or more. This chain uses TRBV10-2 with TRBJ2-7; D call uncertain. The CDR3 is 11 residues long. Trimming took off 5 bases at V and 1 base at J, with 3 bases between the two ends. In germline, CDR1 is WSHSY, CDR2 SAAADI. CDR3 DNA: TGCGCCAGCAGTATTTCCTACGAGCAGTACTTC. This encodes CASSISYEQYF.

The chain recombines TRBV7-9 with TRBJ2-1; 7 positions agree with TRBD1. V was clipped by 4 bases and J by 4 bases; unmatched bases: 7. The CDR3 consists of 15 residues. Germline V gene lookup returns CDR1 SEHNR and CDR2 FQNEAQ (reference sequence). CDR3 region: CASSSGTESYNEQFF. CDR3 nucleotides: TGTGCCAGCAGCTCCGGGACAGAGAGTTACAATGAGCAGTTCTTC.

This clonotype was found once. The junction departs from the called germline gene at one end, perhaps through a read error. The CDR3 DNA reads as TGTTCCAGCACCGAGACTAGCGGGATGCGGGAGCAGTACTTC. Its protein product is CSSTETSGMREQYF. The rearrangement joins TRBV28 to TRBJ2-7; 11 nucleotides align to TRBD2. The CDR3 consists of 14 residues. Germline loops: CDR1 MDHEN, CDR2 SYDVKM.